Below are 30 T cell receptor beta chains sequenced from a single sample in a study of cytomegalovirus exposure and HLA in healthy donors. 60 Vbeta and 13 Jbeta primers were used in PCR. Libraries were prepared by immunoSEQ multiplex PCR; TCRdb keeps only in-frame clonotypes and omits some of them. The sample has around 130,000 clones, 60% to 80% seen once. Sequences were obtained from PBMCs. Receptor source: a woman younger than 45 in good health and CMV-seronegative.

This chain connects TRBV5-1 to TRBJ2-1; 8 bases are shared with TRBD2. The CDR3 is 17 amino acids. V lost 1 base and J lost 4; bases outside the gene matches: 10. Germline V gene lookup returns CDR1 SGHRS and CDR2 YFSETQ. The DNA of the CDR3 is TGCGCCAGCAGCTTGAGGACGGGGGGGCAAAGATACAATGAGCAGTTCTTC. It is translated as CASSLRTGGQRYNEQFF.

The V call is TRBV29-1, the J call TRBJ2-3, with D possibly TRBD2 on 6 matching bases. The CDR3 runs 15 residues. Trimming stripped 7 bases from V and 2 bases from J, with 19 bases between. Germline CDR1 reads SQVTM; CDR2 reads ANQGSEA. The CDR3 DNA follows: TGCAGCGCCTGGGTTCGGGGGACGACCACAGATACGCAGTATTTT. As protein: CSAWVRGTTTDTQYF.

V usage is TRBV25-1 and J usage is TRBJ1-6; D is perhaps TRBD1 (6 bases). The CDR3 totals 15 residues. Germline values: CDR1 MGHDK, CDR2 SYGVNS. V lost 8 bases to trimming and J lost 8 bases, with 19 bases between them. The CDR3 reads CASSPRGGIDSPLHF. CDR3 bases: TGTGCCAGCTCCCCCAGGGGTGGAATAGATTCACCCCTCCACTTT.

The chain's CDR3 is CSVEIRLANPPETQYF. The CDR3 DNA reads as TGCAGCGTTGAAATACGACTAGCGAATCCCCCCGAGACCCAGTACTTC. The V call is TRBV29-1, the J call TRBJ2-5; 8 nucleotides match TRBD2. This CDR3 is 16 amino acids long. The V segment lost 2 bases and the J segment 5 bases; nucleotides outside the gene matches: 13. CDR1 and CDR2 from the germline V gene are SQVTM and ANQGSEA. Variable domain in full (rest from reference TRBV29-1 and TRBJ2-5): SAVISQKPSRDICQRGTSLTIQCQVDSQVTMMFWYRQQPGQSLTLIATANQGSEATYESGFVIDKFPISRPNLTFSTLTVSNMSPEDSSIYLCSVEIRLANPPETQYFGPGTRLLVL.

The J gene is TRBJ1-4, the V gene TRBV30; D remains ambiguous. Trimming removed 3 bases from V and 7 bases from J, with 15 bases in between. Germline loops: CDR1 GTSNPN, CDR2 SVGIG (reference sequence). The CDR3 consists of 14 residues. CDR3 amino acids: CAWSAGVNPEKLFF. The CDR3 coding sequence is TGTGCCTGGAGCGCCGGGGTAAATCCTGAAAAACTGTTTTTT.

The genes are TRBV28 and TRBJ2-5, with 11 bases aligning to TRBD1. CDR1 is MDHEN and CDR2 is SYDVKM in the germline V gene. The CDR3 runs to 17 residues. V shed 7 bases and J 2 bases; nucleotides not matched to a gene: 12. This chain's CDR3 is CASIPSGGQGGQETQYF. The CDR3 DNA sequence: TGTGCCAGCATTCCATCGGGGGGACAGGGGGGTCAAGAGACCCAGTACTTC.

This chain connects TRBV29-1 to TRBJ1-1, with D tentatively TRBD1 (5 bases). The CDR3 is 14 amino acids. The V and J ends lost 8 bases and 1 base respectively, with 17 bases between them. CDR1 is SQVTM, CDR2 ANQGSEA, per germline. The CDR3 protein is CSSSLAGSNTEAFF. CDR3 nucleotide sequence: TGCAGCTCATCCCTGGCAGGGTCGAACACTGAAGCTTTCTTT. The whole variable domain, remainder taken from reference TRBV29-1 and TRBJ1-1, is SAVISQKPSRDICQRGTSLTIQCQVDSQVTMMFWYRQQPGQSLTLIATANQGSEATYESGFVIDKFPISRPNLTFSTLTVSNMSPEDSSIYLCSSSLAGSNTEAFFGQGTRLTVV.

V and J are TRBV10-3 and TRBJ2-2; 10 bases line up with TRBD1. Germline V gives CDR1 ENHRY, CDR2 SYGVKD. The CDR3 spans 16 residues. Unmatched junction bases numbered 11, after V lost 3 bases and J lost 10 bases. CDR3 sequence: CAISDLGDRGHEELFF. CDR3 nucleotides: TGTGCCATCAGTGATCTTGGGGACAGGGGTCATGAGGAGCTGTTTTTT.

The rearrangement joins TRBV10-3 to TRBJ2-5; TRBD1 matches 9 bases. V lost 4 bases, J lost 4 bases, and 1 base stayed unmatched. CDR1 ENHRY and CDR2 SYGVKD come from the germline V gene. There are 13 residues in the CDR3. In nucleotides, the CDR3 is TGTGCCATCAGTGGGGGACAGGGAGAGACCCAGTACTTC. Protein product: CAISGGQGETQYF.

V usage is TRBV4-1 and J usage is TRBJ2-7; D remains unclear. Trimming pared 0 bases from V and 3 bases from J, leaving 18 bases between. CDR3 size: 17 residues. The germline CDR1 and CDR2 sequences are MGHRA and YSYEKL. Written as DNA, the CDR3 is TGCGCCAGCAGCCAAGATCGACGTCGTGCCTGTCACTACGAGCAGTACGTC. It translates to CASSQDRRRACHYEQYV.

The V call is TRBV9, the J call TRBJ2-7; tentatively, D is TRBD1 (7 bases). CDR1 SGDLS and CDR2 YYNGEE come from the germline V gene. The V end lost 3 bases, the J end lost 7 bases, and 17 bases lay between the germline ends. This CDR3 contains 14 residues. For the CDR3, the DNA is TGTGCCAGCAGCGACCACAGGGGTGCGGGAGAGCAGTACTTC. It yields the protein CASSDHRGAGEQYF.

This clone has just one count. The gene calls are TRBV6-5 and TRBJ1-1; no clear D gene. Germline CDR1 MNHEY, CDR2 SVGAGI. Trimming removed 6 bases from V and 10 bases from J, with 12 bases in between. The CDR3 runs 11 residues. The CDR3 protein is CASRSRGGAFF. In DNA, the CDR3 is TGTGCCAGCAGATCCCGAGGAGGAGCTTTCTTT.

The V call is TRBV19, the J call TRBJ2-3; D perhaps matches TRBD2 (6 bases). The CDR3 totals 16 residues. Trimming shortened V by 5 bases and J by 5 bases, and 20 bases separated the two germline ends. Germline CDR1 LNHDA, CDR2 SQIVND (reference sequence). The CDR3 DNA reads TGTGCCAGTAGTCCCTGGGGCGGGACGTGGGGAGATACGCAGTATTTT. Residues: CASSPWGGTWGDTQYF.

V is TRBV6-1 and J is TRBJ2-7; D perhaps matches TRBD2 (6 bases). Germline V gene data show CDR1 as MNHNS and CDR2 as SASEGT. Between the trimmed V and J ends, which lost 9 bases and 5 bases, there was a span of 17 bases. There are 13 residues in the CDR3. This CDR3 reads CASSGTGVDEQYF. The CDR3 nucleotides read TGTGCCAGTTCCGGGACGGGGGTGGACGAGCAGTACTTC.

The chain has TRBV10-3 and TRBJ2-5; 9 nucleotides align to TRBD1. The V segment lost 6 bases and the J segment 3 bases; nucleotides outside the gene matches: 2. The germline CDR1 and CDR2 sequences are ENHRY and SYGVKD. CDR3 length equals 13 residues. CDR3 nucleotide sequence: TGTGCCATCAGACAGGGGGCCGAAGAGACCCAGTACTTC. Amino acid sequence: CAIRQGAEETQYF.

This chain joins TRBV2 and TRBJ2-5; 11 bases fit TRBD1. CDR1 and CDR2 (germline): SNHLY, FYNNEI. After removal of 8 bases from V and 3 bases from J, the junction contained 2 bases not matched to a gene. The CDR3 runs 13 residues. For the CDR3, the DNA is TGTGCCAGCCAGGGACAGGGGGAAGAGACCCAGTACTTC. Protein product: CASQGQGEETQYF.

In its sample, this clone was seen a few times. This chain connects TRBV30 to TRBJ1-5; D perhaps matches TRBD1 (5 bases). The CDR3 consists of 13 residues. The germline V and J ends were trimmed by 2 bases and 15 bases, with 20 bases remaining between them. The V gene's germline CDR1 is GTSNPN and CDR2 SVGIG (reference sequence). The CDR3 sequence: CAWSLTGRSLWHF. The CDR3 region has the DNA TGTGCCTGGAGTCTTACAGGTAGGAGTTTGTGGCATTTT.

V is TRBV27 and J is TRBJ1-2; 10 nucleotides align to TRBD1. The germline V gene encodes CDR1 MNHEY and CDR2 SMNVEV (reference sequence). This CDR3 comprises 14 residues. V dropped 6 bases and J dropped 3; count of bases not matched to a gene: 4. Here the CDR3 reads CASRGTGEDYGYTF. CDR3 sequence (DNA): TGTGCCAGCAGGGGGACAGGGGAGGACTATGGCTACACCTTC.

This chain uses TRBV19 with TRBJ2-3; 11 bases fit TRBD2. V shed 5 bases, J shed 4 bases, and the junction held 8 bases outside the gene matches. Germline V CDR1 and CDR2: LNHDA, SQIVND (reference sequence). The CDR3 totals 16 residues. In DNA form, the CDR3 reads TGTGCCAGTAGTGGGGGTAGCGGGGGGGCCGCAGATACGCAGTATTTT. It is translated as CASSGGSGGAADTQYF.

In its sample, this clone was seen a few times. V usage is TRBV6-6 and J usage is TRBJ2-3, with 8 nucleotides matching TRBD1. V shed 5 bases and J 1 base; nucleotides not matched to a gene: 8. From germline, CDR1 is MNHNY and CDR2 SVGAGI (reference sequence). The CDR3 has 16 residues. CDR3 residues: CASSPRQGLRTDTQYF. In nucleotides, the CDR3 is TGTGCCAGCAGTCCTCGACAGGGGCTACGCACAGATACGCAGTATTTT.

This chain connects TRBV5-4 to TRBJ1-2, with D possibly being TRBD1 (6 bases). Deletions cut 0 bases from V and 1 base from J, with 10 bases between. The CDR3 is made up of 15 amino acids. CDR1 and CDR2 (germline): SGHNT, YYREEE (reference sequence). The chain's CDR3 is CASSLAGGLNYGYTF. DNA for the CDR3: TGTGCCAGCAGCTTGGCTGGGGGCCTTAACTATGGCTACACCTTC.

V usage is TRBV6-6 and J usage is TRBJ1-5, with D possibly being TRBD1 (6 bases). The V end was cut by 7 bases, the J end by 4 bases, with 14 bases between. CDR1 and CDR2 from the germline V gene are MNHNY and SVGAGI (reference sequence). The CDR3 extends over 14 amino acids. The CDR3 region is CASTSQGPNQPQHF. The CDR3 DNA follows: TGTGCCAGCACCTCCCAGGGGCCGAATCAGCCCCAGCATTTT.

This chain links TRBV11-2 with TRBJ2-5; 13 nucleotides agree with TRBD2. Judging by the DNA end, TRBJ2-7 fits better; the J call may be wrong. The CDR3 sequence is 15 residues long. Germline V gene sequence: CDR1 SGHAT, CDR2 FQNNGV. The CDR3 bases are TGTGCCAGCAGCTGGACTAGCGGGGGAACCTACGAGCAGTACTTC. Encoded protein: CASSWTSGGTYEQYF.

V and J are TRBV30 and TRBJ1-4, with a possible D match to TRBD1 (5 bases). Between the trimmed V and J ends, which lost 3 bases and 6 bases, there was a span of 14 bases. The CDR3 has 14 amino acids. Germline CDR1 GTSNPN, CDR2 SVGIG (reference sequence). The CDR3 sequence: CAWRRQGGYEKLFF. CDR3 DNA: TGTGCCTGGAGGAGGCAGGGAGGTTATGAAAAACTGTTTTTT.

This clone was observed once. CDR3 nucleotides: TGCGCCAGCAGTGAGTCCCGACTAGCGGGAGGTATCAGTGATGAGCAGTTCTTC. Translation gives CASSESRLAGGISDEQFF. This rearrangement joins TRBV10-1 to TRBJ2-1, with 13 bases identical to TRBD2. CDR3 length equals 18 residues. In germline, CDR1 is WNHNN, CDR2 SYGVQD (reference sequence). V was pared by 0 bases and J by 8 bases, with 10 bases of the junction left unmatched.

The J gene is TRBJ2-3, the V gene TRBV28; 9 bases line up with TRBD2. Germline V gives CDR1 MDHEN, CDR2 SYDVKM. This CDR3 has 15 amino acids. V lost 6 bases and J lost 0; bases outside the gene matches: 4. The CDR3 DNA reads TGTGCCAGCAGGCGGCGGGAGGGAAGCACAGATACGCAGTATTTT. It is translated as CASRRREGSTDTQYF.

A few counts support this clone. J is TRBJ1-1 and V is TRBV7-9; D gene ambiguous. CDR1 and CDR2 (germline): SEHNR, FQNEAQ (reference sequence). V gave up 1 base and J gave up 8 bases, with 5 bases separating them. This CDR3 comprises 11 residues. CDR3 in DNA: TGTGCCAGCAGCTTAGTCTCCGAAGCTTTCTTT. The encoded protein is CASSLVSEAFF.

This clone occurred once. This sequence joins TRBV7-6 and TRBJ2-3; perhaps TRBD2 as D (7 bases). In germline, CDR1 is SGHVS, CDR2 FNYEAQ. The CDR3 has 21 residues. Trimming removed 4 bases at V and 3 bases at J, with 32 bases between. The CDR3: CASSSGWDYAGAPSGTDTQYF. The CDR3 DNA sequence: TGTGCCAGCAGCTCCGGTTGGGACTACGCGGGGGCTCCCTCAGGGACAGATACGCAGTATTTT.

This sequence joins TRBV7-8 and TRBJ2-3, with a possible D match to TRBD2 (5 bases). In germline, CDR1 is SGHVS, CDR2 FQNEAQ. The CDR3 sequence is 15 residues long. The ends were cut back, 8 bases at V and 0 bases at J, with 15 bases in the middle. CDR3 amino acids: CASSRRVSSTDTQYF. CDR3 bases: TGTGCCAGCTCTCGGCGGGTCTCTAGCACAGATACGCAGTATTTT.

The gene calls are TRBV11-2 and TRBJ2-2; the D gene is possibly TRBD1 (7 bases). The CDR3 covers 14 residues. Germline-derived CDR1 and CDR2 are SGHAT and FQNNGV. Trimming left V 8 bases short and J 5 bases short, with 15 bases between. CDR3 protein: CASRGDRPTGELFF. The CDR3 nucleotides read TGTGCCAGCCGCGGGGACAGACCTACCGGGGAGCTGTTTTTT. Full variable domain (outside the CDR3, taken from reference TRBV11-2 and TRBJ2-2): EAGVAQSPRYKIIEKRQSVAFWCNPISGHATLYWYQQILGQGPKLLIQFQNNGVVDDSQLPKDRFSAERLKGVDSTLKIQPAKLEDSAVYLCASRGDRPTGELFFGEGSRLTVL.